This T cell receptor beta chain appears in the sequencing data of a study of blood T cell repertoires in COVID-19. Across the study: The origin of the acute and convalescent COVID-19 samples was the United States, Italy and Spain. T cells, B-cell-depleted T cells, or PBMCs provided the cDNA or gDNA that served as material.

The method was immunoSEQ multiplex PCR; TCRdb's version includes in-frame clones alone and lacks a portion of them. This sample yields tens of thousands of clones, of which about 80% are seen a single time; roughly 47% belongs to the top ten. CDR1 SQVTM and CDR2 ANQGSEA come from the germline V gene. This CDR3 spans 14 amino acids. V lost 7 bases and J lost 4; bases outside the gene matches: 8. The sequence was collected from a woman older than 75 with acute or convalescent COVID-19. The chain recombines TRBV29-1 with TRBJ2-5, with 11 bases lining up with TRBD2. What was sequenced was peripheral blood. The CDR3 DNA sequence: TGCAGCGCAATCGGACTAGCGGGTGGAGAGACCCAGTACTTC. Its translation is CSAIGLAGGETQYF.